These T cell receptor beta chains were read from a single sample in a study of cytotoxic CD8 clonotypes in ibrutinib-treated CLL. Some clones are missing from TCRdb's copy, which holds only in-frame ones; the method was immunoSEQ multiplex PCR. In the table there are about 310,000 clones, about 77% of which are singletons. The sequences come from PBMCs, collected before ibrutinib treatment. The origin of the receptors is a human donor with chronic lymphocytic leukemia. Each CDR3 is given with its conserved first and last residue. The order of the fields is clone size, J gene, D gene, V gene, CDR3 DNA, CDR3 protein. A D gene is named only where the DNA matches it firmly. The size entry is marked missing in some rows and otherwise reads once, few, many or a size class.

few	TRBJ2-3	TRBD1	TRBV7-7	TGTGCCAGCAGCTCTGGACAGGGATCAGATACGCAGTATTTT	CASSSGQGSDTQYF
once	TRBJ2-3	-	TRBV19	TGTGCCAGTAACACCTTCCTAGGGAAAACTAGCACAGATACGCAGTATTTT	CASNTFLGKTSTDTQYF
once	TRBJ2-3	TRBD2	TRBV7-8	TGTGCCAGCAACCTTAGCGGGAGAGGGGCAGATACGCAGTATTTT	CASNLSGRGADTQYF
-	TRBJ2-2	-	TRBV9	TGTGCCAGCAGCGGCGAGGGTACGGAGCTGTTTTTT	CASSGEGTELFF
-	TRBJ2-7	TRBD2	TRBV25-1	TGTGCCAGCAGTGCTGTGGCGGGAGCCGATGGGACCTACGAGCAGTACTTC	CASSAVAGADGTYEQYF
-	TRBJ1-5	-	TRBV18	TGTGCCAGCTCACCAAGCAGAAATCAGCCCCAGCATTTT	CASSPSRNQPQHF
-	TRBJ2-3	-	TRBV7-8	TGTGCCAGCAGCTTCGGGGGACCTAGCACAGATACGCAGTATTTT	CASSFGGPSTDTQYF
-	TRBJ1-4	TRBD1	TRBV7-9	TGTGCCAGCAGCACAATACAGGGGTTACGTGAAAAACTGTTTTTT	CASSTIQGLREKLFF
-	TRBJ1-1	-	TRBV4-2	TGTGCCAGCAGCCCGGTACGGGGGGCCTACACTGAAGCTTTCTTT	CASSPVRGAYTEAFF
-	TRBJ1-2	-	TRBV30	TGTGCCTGGAGTGACGGGGGTTCCTACACCTTC	CAWSDGGSYTF
-	TRBJ2-2	TRBD2	TRBV2	TGTGCCAGCAGTGGTAGCGGGATCGGTAACACCGGGGAGCTGTTTTTT	CASSGSGIGNTGELFF